These 31 T cell receptor beta chains originate from one sample sequenced in a study of CD8 T cells in Susac syndrome. A quantity of roughly 0.5 to 1 ug RNA underwent reverse transcription using random hexamers. TCRdb reanalysed the immunoSEQ multiplex PCR reads using MiXCR and keeps one entry per CDR3 protein. This table holds 150,000 to 200,000 distinct CDR3 sequences, 85% to 95% found once. The sequencing input was CD8+ T cells from PBMCs. The receptors shown here come from a human donor with multiple sclerosis.

The J gene is TRBJ2-7, the V gene TRBV28; no reliable D call. Germline CDR1 reads MDHEN; CDR2 reads SYDVKM. V gave up 5 bases and J gave up 6 bases, with 11 bases separating them. This CDR3 region has 12 residues. The CDR3 region is CASSTPQREQYF. CDR3 coding DNA: TGTGCCAGCAGTACTCCTCAGCGCGAGCAGTACTTC.

The V gene is TRBV14, the J gene TRBJ2-1; 7 bases fit TRBD2. This CDR3 has 14 residues. Trimming took 4 bases from V and 4 from J; bases not matched to a gene: 4. Germline V lookup: CDR1 SGHDN, CDR2 FVKESK. The CDR3 bases are TGTGCCAGCAGCCCAAGACTAGCATACAATGAGCAGTTCTTC. Encoded protein: CASSPRLAYNEQFF.

This rearrangement joins TRBV27 to TRBJ1-4; TRBD1 is a possible D gene (5 bases). V gave up 7 bases and J gave up 5 bases, with 35 bases separating them. The CDR3 has 21 amino acids. CDR1 is MNHEY, CDR2 SMNVEV, per germline (reference sequence). CDR3 amino acids: CASNPPKGGARSLVLNEKLFF. DNA of the CDR3: TGTGCCAGCAATCCACCCAAGGGCGGGGCACGTTCACTCGTTTTAAATGAAAAACTGTTTTTT.

The chain links TRBV20-1 to TRBJ2-1; TRBD2 agrees at 8 bases. The germline CDR1 and CDR2 sequences are DFQATT and SNEGSKA (reference sequence). The CDR3 has 15 amino acids. V lost 3 bases, J lost 8 bases, and 12 bases stayed unmatched. The CDR3 protein is CSASGLAPQFDEQFF. CDR3 nucleotide sequence: TGCAGTGCTAGTGGACTAGCTCCCCAGTTCGATGAGCAGTTCTTC.

This chain joins TRBV20-1 and TRBJ2-4; D gene ambiguous. V was pared by 0 bases and J by 7 bases, with 13 bases between. This CDR3 comprises 14 residues. Germline assignment: CDR1 DFQATT and CDR2 SNEGSKA (reference sequence). This CDR3 reads CSARDPRTGNIQYF. The CDR3 DNA sequence: TGCAGTGCTAGAGACCCAAGGACCGGTAACATTCAGTACTTC.

The chain joins TRBV6-1 to TRBJ2-7; 8 bases fit TRBD2. V lost 6 bases, J lost 2 bases, and 9 bases stayed unmatched. The CDR3 consists of 15 residues. The germline gives CDR1 MNHNS, CDR2 SASEGT. For the CDR3, the DNA is TGTGCCAGCAGCACCATGAGTAGCGGGACCTACGAGCAGTACTTC. This encodes CASSTMSSGTYEQYF.

This chain's CDR3 is CASSYGTSGHNEQFF. Written as DNA, the CDR3 is TGTGCCAGCAGTTATGGGACTAGCGGGCACAATGAGCAGTTCTTC. The V call is TRBV27, the J call TRBJ2-1; 12 nucleotides line up with TRBD2. The CDR3 consists of 15 residues. Per germline, CDR1 MNHEY and CDR2 SMNVEV (reference sequence). Trimming removed 4 bases from V and 5 bases from J; junction bases left unmatched: 3.

The gene calls are TRBV3-1 and TRBJ2-7, with D perhaps TRBD1 (6 bases). With 3 bases removed from V and 0 bases from J, the gap between germline ends came to 12 bases. Germline V gene sequence: CDR1 LGHDT, CDR2 YNNKEL (reference sequence). This CDR3 is 15 amino acids long. CDR3 region: CASSQEWDISYEQYF. In nucleotides, the CDR3 is TGTGCCAGCAGCCAGGAATGGGACATCTCCTACGAGCAGTACTTC.

J is TRBJ1-1 and V is TRBV19, with a tentative D call TRBD1 (5 bases). This CDR3 has 17 residues. The germline V and J ends were trimmed by 4 bases and 3 bases, with 21 bases remaining between them. Germline lookup yields CDR1 LNHDA and CDR2 SQIVND (reference sequence). CDR3 protein: CASSTSWGRPGDTEAFF. The CDR3 coding sequence is TGTGCCAGTAGTACCTCCTGGGGCAGACCGGGAGACACTGAAGCTTTCTTT.

The gene calls are TRBV4-1 and TRBJ1-1; weak D call: TRBD1 (5 bases). Trimming left V 3 bases short and J 4 bases short, with 12 bases between. This CDR3 contains 14 residues. Germline loops: CDR1 MGHRA, CDR2 YSYEKL. The CDR3 coding sequence is TGCGCCAGCAGCCATTCGGGGGTTGGCACTGAAGCTTTCTTT. Protein sequence: CASSHSGVGTEAFF.

The chain has TRBV28 and TRBJ2-1; TRBD1 might be the D (6 bases). Germline values: CDR1 MDHEN, CDR2 SYDVKM. CDR3 length: 13 residues. V was shortened by 4 bases and J by 9 bases, with 13 bases between the two germline ends. The CDR3 DNA follows: TGTGCCAGCAGTTCCTTACAGGGTCGTGAGCAGTTCTTC. It translates to CASSSLQGREQFF.

The chain joins TRBV9 to TRBJ1-1; D is possibly TRBD1 (5 bases). The V gene's germline CDR1 is SGDLS and CDR2 YYNGEE. The CDR3 has 13 residues. The V end was cut by 0 bases, the J end by 7 bases, with 10 bases between. The CDR3 region has the DNA TGTGCCAGCAGCGTAGTTAGGGGCATTGAAGCTTTCTTT. It encodes CASSVVRGIEAFF.

The CDR3 DNA reads as TGTGCCAGCAGTTACTCGAAAGTTAGTGAAGCTTTCTTT. It specifies CASSYSKVSEAFF. The chain uses TRBV6-6 and TRBJ1-1; no clear D. The CDR3 is 13 amino acids. Germline CDR1 and CDR2: MNHNY and SVGAGI (reference sequence). Deletions cut 0 bases from V and 7 bases from J, with 9 bases between.

The chain joins TRBV20-1 to TRBJ1-2; D not certain. The germline V and J ends were trimmed by 6 bases and 4 bases, with 15 bases remaining between them. There are 13 residues in the CDR3. Germline CDR1 DFQATT, CDR2 SNEGSKA (reference sequence). The CDR3 bases are TGCAGTGCCCCCGAACGGAAGGTCTATGGCTACACCTTC. It yields the protein CSAPERKVYGYTF.

The chain combines TRBV6-5 with TRBJ1-2; 8 nucleotides line up with TRBD1. Germline V gives CDR1 MNHEY, CDR2 SVGAGI. The CDR3 loop spans 18 amino acids. V shed 4 bases and J 5 bases; nucleotides not matched to a gene: 18. Here the CDR3 reads CASSSATLTGGAHYGYTF. DNA of the CDR3: TGTGCCAGCAGTTCGGCTACGCTTACAGGGGGTGCCCATTATGGCTACACCTTC.

This clonotype was recorded once. The chain combines TRBV9 with TRBJ1-2; D not resolved. Trimming took 0 bases from V and 8 from J, leaving 8 bases between them. Germline lookup yields CDR1 SGDLS and CDR2 YYNGEE. The CDR3 extends over 12 amino acids. The CDR3 bases are TGTGCCAGCAGCGTAGGAGGTCGGGGCTACACCTTC. It codes for CASSVGGRGYTF.

The CDR3 sequence is CSVEAAIDRERANYGYTF. In DNA form, the CDR3 reads TGCAGCGTTGAAGCCGCGATCGACAGGGAAAGGGCTAACTATGGCTACACCTTC. The chain carries TRBV29-1 and TRBJ1-2; TRBD1 matches at 7 bases. V lost 1 base to trimming and J lost 0 bases; unmatched junction nucleotides: 14. There are 18 residues in the CDR3. The germline CDR1 and CDR2 sequences are SQVTM and ANQGSEA. The complete variable domain, with remaining parts taken from reference TRBV29-1 and TRBJ1-2, reads SAVISQKPSRDICQRGTSLTIQCQVDSQVTMMFWYRQQPGQSLTLIATANQGSEATYESGFVIDKFPISRPNLTFSTLTVSNMSPEDSSIYLCSVEAAIDRERANYGYTFGSGTRLTVV.

V gene TRBV14 combines with J gene TRBJ2-7; 11 bases align to TRBD2. The CDR3 runs to 13 residues. Losses at the gene ends were 10 bases for V and 3 bases for J; bases not matched to a gene: 5. Germline V gives CDR1 SGHDN, CDR2 FVKESK. This CDR3 is CAIPSGGYYEQYF. The CDR3 nucleotides read TGTGCCATACCTAGCGGGGGGTACTACGAGCAGTACTTC. Based on the CDR3 plus reference TRBV14 and TRBJ2-7, the full variable domain is EAGVTQFPSHSVIEKGQTVTLRCDPISGHDNLYWYRRVMGKEIKFLLHFVKESKQDESGMPNNRFLAERTGGTYSTLKVQPAELEDSGVYFCAIPSGGYYEQYFGPGTRLTVT.

The chain employs TRBV28 and TRBJ2-7; 10 positions agree with TRBD2. Germline values: CDR1 MDHEN, CDR2 SYDVKM. The CDR3 totals 15 residues. The V and J ends lost 3 bases and 6 bases, in that order; junction bases with no gene match: 8. Here the CDR3 reads CASSFYLAGAVEQYF. The DNA of the CDR3 is TGTGCCAGCAGTTTCTATCTAGCGGGAGCTGTCGAGCAGTACTTC. The full variable domain, its missing parts supplied by reference TRBV28 and TRBJ2-7, is DVKVTQSSRYLVKRTGEKVFLECVQDMDHENMFWYRQDPGLGLRLIYFSYDVKMKEKGDIPEGYSVSREKKERFSLILESASTNQTSMYLCASSFYLAGAVEQYFGPGTRLTVT.

The chain combines TRBV12-3 or TRBV12-4 with TRBJ2-6; D gene uncertain. Trimming stripped 3 bases from V and 0 bases from J, with 6 bases between. CDR3 length: 15 residues. CDR3 sequence: CASSFWTSGANVLTF. CDR3 coding DNA: TGTGCCAGCAGTTTTTGGACCTCTGGGGCCAACGTCCTGACTTTC.

The chain is built from TRBV4-1 and TRBJ1-2; D not certain. The ends were cut back, 2 bases at V and 6 bases at J, with 10 bases in the middle. Per the germline V gene, CDR1 is MGHRA and CDR2 is YSYEKL. The CDR3 consists of 13 residues. In DNA form, the CDR3 reads TGCGCCAGCAGCCAAACCTACAACGATGGCTACACCTTC. Translated, it gives CASSQTYNDGYTF.

This sequence joins TRBV20-1 and TRBJ1-2; D possibly corresponds to TRBD1 (5 bases). CDR3 length: 11 residues. From germline, CDR1 is DFQATT and CDR2 SNEGSKA (reference sequence). V was clipped by 3 bases and J by 8 bases, with 10 bases between them. The CDR3 region is CSARQGGGYTF. CDR3 coding DNA: TGCAGTGCTAGGCAGGGAGGAGGCTACACCTTC.

V usage is TRBV7-9 and J usage is TRBJ2-1; 7 bases map to TRBD2. The germline V gene has CDR1 SEHNR and CDR2 FQNEAQ (reference sequence). J gave up 3 bases and V 0 bases, and 2 bases lay outside the gene matches. CDR3 length: 15 amino acids. CDR3 residues: CASSLAGTIYNEQFF. In nucleotides, the CDR3 is TGTGCCAGCAGCTTAGCGGGGACTATCTACAATGAGCAGTTCTTC.

CDR3 nucleotides: TGTGCCAGCAGTTTAGACTCCCGAGGGGAGCAGTTCTTC. Its protein is CASSLDSRGEQFF. The chain joins TRBV27 to TRBJ2-1, with D tentatively TRBD2 (5 bases). CDR3 length equals 13 residues. Germline CDR1 and CDR2: MNHEY and SMNVEV (reference sequence). Trimming shortened V by 2 bases and J by 10 bases, and 12 bases separated the two germline ends.

V usage is TRBV20-1 and J usage is TRBJ2-3; 10 bases map to TRBD2. J was trimmed by 0 bases and V by 5 bases; bases with no gene match: 11. This CDR3 has 17 amino acids. Germline CDR1 is DFQATT and CDR2 is SNEGSKA (reference sequence). CDR3 loop: CSARSSGRPPSTDTQYF. CDR3 nucleotide sequence: TGCAGTGCTCGATCTAGCGGGAGACCCCCTAGCACAGATACGCAGTATTTT.

V usage is TRBV7-8 and J usage is TRBJ2-7; D not resolved. The CDR3 length is 14 residues. The germline V gene has CDR1 SGHVS and CDR2 FQNEAQ. The germline V and J ends were trimmed by 1 base and 3 bases, with 10 bases remaining between them. The CDR3 loop reads CASSLGDGLYEQYF. As DNA, the CDR3 is TGTGCCAGCAGCTTAGGAGACGGCCTCTACGAGCAGTACTTC.

This chain uses TRBV19 with TRBJ1-1, with D maybe TRBD1 (5 bases). The CDR3 runs 13 residues. Trimming shortened V by 5 bases and J by 5 bases, and 12 bases separated the two germline ends. Germline CDR1 is LNHDA and CDR2 is SQIVND (reference sequence). In nucleotides, the CDR3 is TGTGCCAGTAGTCCAGGGCTGGGGACTGAAGCTTTCTTT. Amino acids: CASSPGLGTEAFF.

The chain recombines TRBV5-1 with TRBJ2-5, with D hard to call. This CDR3 contains 12 residues. In germline, CDR1 is SGHRS, CDR2 YFSETQ. The V end was cut by 3 bases, the J end by 2 bases, with 5 bases between. In DNA, the CDR3 is TGCGCCAGCAGCTCCGCACAAGAGACCCAGTACTTC. Its protein is CASSSAQETQYF.

This chain links TRBV7-8 with TRBJ2-2, with no clear D. V was trimmed by 5 bases and J by 2 bases, leaving 6 bases between them. From germline, CDR1 is SGHVS and CDR2 FQNEAQ. The CDR3 covers 13 residues. DNA of the CDR3: TGTGCCAGCAGCCAAATTAACACCGGGGAGCTGTTTTTT. This encodes CASSQINTGELFF.

This clonotype was counted between two and nine times. The V and J genes are TRBV12-5 and TRBJ2-7, with D unclear. This CDR3 contains 10 residues. V shed 6 bases and J shed 3 bases, with 3 bases lying between them. From germline, CDR1 is LGHNT and CDR2 FRNRAP. The CDR3 sequence is CASGYYEQYF. The CDR3 coding sequence is TGTGCTAGTGGCTACTACGAGCAGTACTTC.

The chain employs TRBV2 and TRBJ2-1, with D possibly TRBD2 on 5 matching bases. Germline CDR1 is SNHLY and CDR2 is FYNNEI. With 5 bases removed from V and 0 bases from J, the gap between germline ends came to 11 bases. This CDR3 is built from 15 residues. The chain's CDR3 is CASSSAESSYNEQFF. CDR3 DNA sequence: TGTGCCAGCAGTTCAGCGGAGAGCTCCTACAATGAGCAGTTCTTC.